This T cell receptor (beta chain) stems from a study of control samples from healthy donors and cancer patients. Data came from immunoSEQ multiplex PCR; TCRdb stores just in-frame clones and leaves some out. The top ten hold over 2% of the sample, which has around 110,000 clones, more than 75% seen once. The CDR3 is made up of 12 amino acids. Germline lookup yields CDR1 SEHNR and CDR2 FQNEAQ (reference sequence). V was clipped by 2 bases and J by 8 bases, with 7 bases between them. The sample comprised blood. The chain has TRBV7-9 and TRBJ2-4; D possibly corresponds to TRBD2 (5 bases). This clonotype was sampled from a woman aged 70-85 years in good health. DNA for the CDR3: TGTGCCAGCAGCTTACCGGACTACATTCAGTACTTC. Translating gives CASSLPDYIQYF.